The rows below give T cell receptor beta chains drawn from one sample of a study of shared clonotypes between healthy human individuals. The assay was immunoSEQ multiplex PCR, and TCRdb's table has in-frame clones only and misses some. The sample lists millions of clones, around 96% seen once, with more than 0.95% in the top ten. What was sequenced was naive CD8+ T cells sorted from blood. These receptors came from a man aged 18-30 years in good health. The CDR3 runs from the conserved cysteine through the conserved F or W. D genes are given only for firm matches. The size of a clone is reported for some rows only, either as once, few or many, or as a class for expanded clones.

>TRBD1|TRBV27|TRBJ2-1|.
TGTGCCAGCAGCTCTCCGGGACAGGGGGCTTTTGAGCAGTTCTTC
CASSSPGQGAFEQFF
>.|TRBV20-1|TRBJ1-4|.
TGCAGTGCTAGAACTAATGAAAAACTGTTTTTT
CSARTNEKLFF
>.|TRBV10-1|TRBJ2-3|.
TGCGCCAGCAGTGATTTCCTCGGGGGACCACACACAGATACGCAGTATTTT
CASSDFLGGPHTDTQYF
>.|TRBV27|TRBJ2-1|.
TGTGCCAGCAGTCGAGGGTTGGGACAAAGCTCCTACAATGAGCAGTTCTTC
CASSRGLGQSSYNEQFF
>.|TRBV7-9|TRBJ1-5|.
TGTGCCAGCAGCTTGATCCAGGGCCCCTATAGCAATCAGCCCCAGCATTTT
CASSLIQGPYSNQPQHF
>TRBD1|TRBV13|TRBJ1-2|.
TGTGCCAGCAGCCCGGGACAGGGGGATGGCTACACCTTC
CASSPGQGDGYTF
>.|TRBV19|TRBJ2-7|.
TGTGCCAGTAGTATGGGATGGGGACCGACCGAGCAGTACTTC
CASSMGWGPTEQYF
>.|TRBV27|TRBJ2-3|once
TGTGCCAGCAGTTCAACAAGGACAGATACGCAGTATTTT
CASSSTRTDTQYF
>.|TRBV19|TRBJ2-7|once
TGTGCCAGTAGTATTCTGGGCGGGACTTTCGACGAGCAGTACTTC
CASSILGGTFDEQYF
>.|TRBV19|TRBJ1-1|.
TGTGCCAGTAGTTGGGGGAATGATGAAGCTTTCTTT
CASSWGNDEAFF
>TRBD1|TRBV5-1|TRBJ2-1|.
TGCGCCAGCAGCCCCGGACAGGGACACAATGAGCAGTTCTTC
CASSPGQGHNEQFF
>TRBD2|TRBV5-4|TRBJ2-1|.
TGTGCCAGCAGCTTGGCCGGGACTAGCGGATACAATGAGCAGTTCTTC
CASSLAGTSGYNEQFF
>TRBD2|TRBV5-3|TRBJ2-3|.
TGTGCCAGAAGCCCGCTGACTCTAGCGGGGGGGCGGGATACGCAGTATTTT
CARSPLTLAGGRDTQYF
>.|TRBV5-1|TRBJ2-2|.
TGCGCCAGCAGCTTGACAGGGCAGGAGCCCACCGGGGAGCTGTTTTTT
CASSLTGQEPTGELFF
>.|TRBV28|TRBJ2-7|.
TGTGCCAGCAGTCAATCGGGGGACTACGAGCAGTACTTC
CASSQSGDYEQYF
>.|TRBV5-1|TRBJ2-5|.
TGCGCCAGCACCCAAGGAGTGGGAGGCCTCCAAGAGACCCAGTACTTC
CASTQGVGGLQETQYF
>TRBD2|TRBV4-3|TRBJ2-7|.
TGCGCCAGCAGCCCTGGGGGACTAGCGGGAGCATACGAGCAGTACTTC
CASSPGGLAGAYEQYF
>.|TRBV11-2|TRBJ2-2|.
TGTGCCAGCAGCTTAGAGCCGGACCCCTCCACCGGGGAGCTGTTTTTT
CASSLEPDPSTGELFF
>TRBD2|TRBV7-2|TRBJ2-1|once
TGTGCCAGCAGCCGTGGACTAGGAAATGAGCAGTTCTTC
CASSRGLGNEQFF
>TRBD1|TRBV19|TRBJ2-2|.
TGTGCCAGTAGTATAGTCGCGACAGGGCCCGGGGAGCTGTTTTTT
CASSIVATGPGELFF
>.|TRBV4-1|TRBJ2-5|once
TGCGCCAGCAGCCAAGGTCGCGGCCTGGGGTGGGAGACCCAGTACTTC
CASSQGRGLGWETQYF
>.|TRBV9|TRBJ2-7|.
TGTGCCAGCAGCGACGGTACTGGCCTCTCCTACGAGCAGTACTTC
CASSDGTGLSYEQYF
>.|TRBV4-1|TRBJ1-1|.
TGCGCCAGCAGCCAAGGGTTGGATCTTGGCTCTGAAGCTTTCTTT
CASSQGLDLGSEAFF
>.|TRBV28|TRBJ2-1|.
TGTGCCAGCATCGACAGATACAATGAGCAGTTCTTC
CASIDRYNEQFF
>.|TRBV13|TRBJ2-7|.
TGTGCCAGCAGCCCCCCGGGTCCGGGAAAGAGTTCACCCTACGAGCAGTACTTC
CASSPPGPGKSSPYEQYF
>TRBD2|TRBV18|TRBJ2-1|.
TGTGCCAGCTCACCCCCCGGGACTAGCGGTTACAATGAGCAGTTCTTC
CASSPPGTSGYNEQFF